These T cell receptor beta chains were read from a single sample in a study of T cell repertoires in cytomegalovirus infection. TCRdb itself ran the reads through MiXCR, one entry per CDR3 protein. The profile shows about 71,000 distinct CDR3 sequences, roughly 20% of them singletons. Their target antigens are unknown. The sample was CD8+ T cells from cultured PBMCs, taken from culture after CMV antigen stimulation. These receptors were obtained from a human donor in good health (CMV status not recorded). Some clones in this sample may be carry-over from other donors' samples. Each CDR3 is given with its conserved first and last residue. D genes are given only for firm matches. Clone size is given for some rows only: seen once, a few or many times, or a class if the clone is expanded.

j_gene: TRBJ1-3; abundance: few; v_gene: TRBV12-3/TRBV12-4; d_gene: -; CDR3aa: CASSKSGVYTIYF; CDR3nt: TGTGCCAGCAGTAAAAGTGGTGTGTACACCATATATTTT
j_gene: TRBJ1-1; abundance: -; v_gene: TRBV15; d_gene: -; CDR3aa: CATSTEGNTEAFF; CDR3nt: TGTGCCACCAGCACCGAGGGGAACACTGAAGCTTTCTTT
j_gene: TRBJ1-6; abundance: many; v_gene: TRBV7-9; d_gene: -; CDR3aa: CASSPGGAKSPLHF; CDR3nt: TGTGCCAGCAGCCCCGGAGGGGCCAAATCACCCCTCCACTTT
j_gene: TRBJ2-7; abundance: -; v_gene: TRBV10-3; d_gene: -; CDR3aa: CAIRDGQSSYEQYF; CDR3nt: TGTGCCATCAGGGACGGACAGAGCTCCTACGAGCAGTACTTC
j_gene: TRBJ2-1; abundance: -; v_gene: TRBV12-5; d_gene: -; CDR3aa: CASGLSTGSDNEQFF; CDR3nt: TGTGCTAGTGGTTTGTCGACAGGCTCGGACAATGAGCAGTTCTTC
j_gene: TRBJ1-3; abundance: -; v_gene: TRBV20-1; d_gene: -; CDR3aa: CSASDRENGNTIYF; CDR3nt: TGCAGTGCTTCCGACAGAGAGAATGGAAACACCATATATTTT
j_gene: TRBJ2-4; abundance: many; v_gene: TRBV19; d_gene: TRBD1; CDR3aa: CASRWGQGALDIQYF; CDR3nt: TGTGCCAGTAGATGGGGACAGGGGGCGTTGGACATTCAGTACTTC
j_gene: TRBJ1-1; abundance: -; v_gene: TRBV5-1; d_gene: TRBD1; CDR3aa: CASSLDLTGKGEAFF; CDR3nt: TGCGCCAGCAGCTTGGACCTGACAGGGAAGGGTGAAGCTTTCTTT
j_gene: TRBJ1-1; abundance: few; v_gene: TRBV7-9; d_gene: TRBD1; CDR3aa: CASSSPGQGIEAFF; CDR3nt: TGTGCCAGCAGCTCACCGGGACAGGGGATTGAAGCTTTCTTT
j_gene: TRBJ1-4; abundance: -; v_gene: TRBV12-3/TRBV12-4; d_gene: -; CDR3aa: CASSLANEKLFF; CDR3nt: TGTGCCAGCAGTTTAGCTAATGAAAAACTGTTTTTT
j_gene: TRBJ1-2; abundance: few; v_gene: TRBV12-3/TRBV12-4; d_gene: -; CDR3aa: CASSLEVTNYGYTF; CDR3nt: TGTGCCAGCAGTTTAGAGGTCACTAACTATGGCTACACCTTC
j_gene: TRBJ1-1; abundance: many; v_gene: TRBV7-2; d_gene: -; CDR3aa: CASSLDRNTEAFF; CDR3nt: TGTGCCAGCAGCTTAGACAGGAACACTGAAGCTTTCTTT
j_gene: TRBJ1-3; abundance: -; v_gene: TRBV7-8; d_gene: -; CDR3aa: CASTPGKNGNTIYF; CDR3nt: TGTGCCAGCACCCCAGGGAAGAACGGAAACACCATATATTTT
j_gene: TRBJ2-5; abundance: many; v_gene: TRBV25-1; d_gene: -; CDR3aa: CASSEPRETQYF; CDR3nt: TGTGCCAGCAGTGAACCCCGAGAGACCCAGTACTTC
j_gene: TRBJ2-5; abundance: -; v_gene: TRBV12-3/TRBV12-4; d_gene: -; CDR3aa: CASSSSGVETQYF; CDR3nt: TGTGCCAGCAGTTCCTCGGGGGTAGAGACCCAGTACTTC
j_gene: TRBJ1-1; abundance: -; v_gene: TRBV28; d_gene: -; CDR3aa: CASSLRQTRQTEAFF; CDR3nt: TGTGCCAGCAGTTTACGGCAGACAAGGCAAACTGAAGCTTTCTTT